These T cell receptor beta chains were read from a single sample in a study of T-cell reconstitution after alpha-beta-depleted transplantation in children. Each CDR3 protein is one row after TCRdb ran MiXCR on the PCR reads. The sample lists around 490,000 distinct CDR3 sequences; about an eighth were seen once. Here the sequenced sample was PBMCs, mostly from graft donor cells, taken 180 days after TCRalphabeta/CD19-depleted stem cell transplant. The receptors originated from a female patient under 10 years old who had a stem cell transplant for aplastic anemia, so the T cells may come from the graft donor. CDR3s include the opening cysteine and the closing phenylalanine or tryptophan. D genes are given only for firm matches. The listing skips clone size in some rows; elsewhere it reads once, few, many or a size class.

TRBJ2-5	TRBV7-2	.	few	TGTGCCAGCAGCTTAGCTGGAGCGTGGGCACAAGAGACCCAGTACTTC	CASSLAGAWAQETQYF
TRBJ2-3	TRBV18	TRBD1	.	TGTGCCAGCTCACCAAAATTGGGACAGGCAGATACGCGGTATTTT	CASSPKLGQADTRYF
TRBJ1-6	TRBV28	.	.	TGTGCCAGCGGAGATATGATTAATTCACCCCTCCACTTT	CASGDMINSPLHF
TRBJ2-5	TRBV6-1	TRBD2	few	TGTGCCAGCAGGCTAGCGGGGGGGCCGGGGGAGACCCAGTACTTC	CASRLAGGPGETQYF
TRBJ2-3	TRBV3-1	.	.	TGTGCCAGCAGCCAATGGAACACAGATACGCAGTATTTT	CASSQWNTDTQYF
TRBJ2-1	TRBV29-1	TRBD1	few	TGCAGCGCCGCCCACCGGGACAGCCTCCAAATCTACTACAATGAGCAGTTCTTC	CSAAHRDSLQIYYNEQFF
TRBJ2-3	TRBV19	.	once	TGTGCCAGTAGAGGGTTCACAGATACGCAGTATTTT	CASRGFTDTQYF
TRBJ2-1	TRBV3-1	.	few	TGTGCCAGCAGCCCACCCGGGGGATTAGCGGAGCCTCCTTACAATGAGCAGTTCTTC	CASSPPGGLAEPPYNEQFF
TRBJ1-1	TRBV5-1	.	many	TGCGCCAGCAGCACCTCGGGCCAGGGCAGGGTAATTACCACTGAAGCTTTCTTT	CASSTSGQGRVITTEAFF
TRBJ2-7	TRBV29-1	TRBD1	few	TGCAGCGTTGACCACTTGGCAGGGGGTCGGTACGAGCAGTACTTC	CSVDHLAGGRYEQYF
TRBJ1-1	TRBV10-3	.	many	TGTGCCATCAGTGAGTCAAGACTCGGGAACACTGAAGCTTTCTTT	CAISESRLGNTEAFF
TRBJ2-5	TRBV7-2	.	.	TGTGCCAGCAGCCCCAGCCGGGGGGAGACCCAGTACTTC	CASSPSRGETQYF
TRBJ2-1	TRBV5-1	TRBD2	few	TGCGCCAGCAGCGGGGGACTAGCGGGCCCCAAGAATTACAATGAGCAGTTCTTC	CASSGGLAGPKNYNEQFF
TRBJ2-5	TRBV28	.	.	TGTGCCAGCAGTTTTCTAGGGATGAAGACCCAGTACTTC	CASSFLGMKTQYF
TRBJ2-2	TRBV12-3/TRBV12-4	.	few	TGTGCCAGCAGTTCCTCACGCCCGTCGGATTTAGCGAACACCGGGGAGCTGTTTTTT	CASSSSRPSDLANTGELFF
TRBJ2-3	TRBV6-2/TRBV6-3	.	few	TGTGCCAGCACTTGGAGGGACCTAAGGCCCACAGATACGCAGTATTTT	CASTWRDLRPTDTQYF
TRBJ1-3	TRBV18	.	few	TGTGCCAGCTCACCCACAGAGGAAGGAAACACCATATATTTT	CASSPTEEGNTIYF
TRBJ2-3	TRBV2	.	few	TGTGCCAGCATGGGGGAGACCACAGATACGCAGTATTTT	CASMGETTDTQYF
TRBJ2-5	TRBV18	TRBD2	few	TGTGCCAGCTCACCTAGCGGGAGTCTGGAGACCCAGTACTTC	CASSPSGSLETQYF
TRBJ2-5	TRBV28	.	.	TGTGCCAGCAGTTGGGGGGACACCAACTGGGAGCAAGAGACCCAGTACTTC	CASSWGDTNWEQETQYF
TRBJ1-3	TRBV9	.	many	TGTGCCAGCAGCGCCCGCCCGGTGGGGAGGGCCTCAGGAAACACCATATATTTT	CASSARPVGRASGNTIYF
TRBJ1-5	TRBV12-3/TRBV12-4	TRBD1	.	TGTGCCAGCAGTCCTGGGGGACAGCTCAATCAGCCCCAGCATTTT	CASSPGGQLNQPQHF
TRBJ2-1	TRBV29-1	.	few	TGCAGCGTTGAGGGCCAAACGGGAAATGAGCAGTTCTTC	CSVEGQTGNEQFF
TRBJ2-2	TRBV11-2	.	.	TGTGCCAGCAGCTTCGGCGGCGGCGGGGAGCTGTTTTTT	CASSFGGGGELFF
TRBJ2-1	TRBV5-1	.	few	TGCGCCAGCAGCCCCGAGGACATTCGTTTCTCCTACAATGAGCAGTTCTTC	CASSPEDIRFSYNEQFF
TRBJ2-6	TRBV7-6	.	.	TGTGCCAGCAGCTTAGTCGGAACTTCTGGGGCCAACGTCCTGACTTTC	CASSLVGTSGANVLTF
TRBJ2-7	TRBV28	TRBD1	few	TGTGCCAGCCGCGAGGGGGCCTCTCTCTACGAGCAGTACTTC	CASREGASLYEQYF
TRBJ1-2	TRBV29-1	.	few	TGCAGCGTCGAAGGTGGTAACCTTTATGGCTACACCTTC	CSVEGGNLYGYTF
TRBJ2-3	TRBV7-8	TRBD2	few	TGTGCCAGCAGCTTAGCCCGGACTAGCGGGTGGAGCACAGATACGCAGTATTTT	CASSLARTSGWSTDTQYF
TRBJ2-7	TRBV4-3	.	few	TGCGCCAGCAGCCAAGACGGGGGACAGTTTTACGAGCAGTACTTC	CASSQDGGQFYEQYF
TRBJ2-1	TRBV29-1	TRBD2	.	TGCAGCGTTGGACTAGCGACGTACAATGAGCAGTTCTTC	CSVGLATYNEQFF
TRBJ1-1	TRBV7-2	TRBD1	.	TGTGCCAGCAGCTTCCTCCCCCTCGGGACAGACACTGAAGCTTTCTTT	CASSFLPLGTDTEAFF
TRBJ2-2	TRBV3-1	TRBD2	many	TGTGCCAGCAGCCAAGATGTCGGGAGGTTCCACACCGGGGAGCTGTTTTTT	CASSQDVGRFHTGELFF
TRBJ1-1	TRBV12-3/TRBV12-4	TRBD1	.	TGTGCCAGCAGTTTACGGGACAGGGTGAGCACTGAAGCTTTCTTT	CASSLRDRVSTEAFF
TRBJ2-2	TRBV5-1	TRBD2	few	TGCGCCAGCAGCACCGGACTAGCGGGAGACGGGGAGCTGTTTTTT	CASSTGLAGDGELFF
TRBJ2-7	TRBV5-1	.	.	TGCGCCAGCAGCTATATCGGACCAAACTACGAGCAGTACTTC	CASSYIGPNYEQYF
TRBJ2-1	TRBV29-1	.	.	TGCAGCGCCGATCTCTTTTTAAAGCAGTTCTTC	CSADLFLKQFF
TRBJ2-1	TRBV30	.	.	TGTGCCTGGAATAGCATTACGGGTGTCTACAATGAGCAGTTCTTC	CAWNSITGVYNEQFF
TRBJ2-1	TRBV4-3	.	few	TGCGCCAGCAGCCAAGATTCACGGCCGGTAGCGGGACAGTACAATGAGCAGTTCTTC	CASSQDSRPVAGQYNEQFF
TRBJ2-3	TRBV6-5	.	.	TGTGCCAGCAGTCGGTCCGGGCAGGCGACGGATACGCAGTATTTT	CASSRSGQATDTQYF
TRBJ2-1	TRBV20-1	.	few	TGCAGTGCTCTGAAGGGGTCCTACAATGAGCAGTTCTTC	CSALKGSYNEQFF
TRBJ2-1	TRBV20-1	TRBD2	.	TGCAGTGCTAGAGATGCAGTCCTAGCGGGGTACAATGAGCAGTTCTTC	CSARDAVLAGYNEQFF
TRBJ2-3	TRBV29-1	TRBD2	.	TGCAGCGTTTCCCTGGGGGGGGAGGGAGATACGCAGTATTTT	CSVSLGGEGDTQYF